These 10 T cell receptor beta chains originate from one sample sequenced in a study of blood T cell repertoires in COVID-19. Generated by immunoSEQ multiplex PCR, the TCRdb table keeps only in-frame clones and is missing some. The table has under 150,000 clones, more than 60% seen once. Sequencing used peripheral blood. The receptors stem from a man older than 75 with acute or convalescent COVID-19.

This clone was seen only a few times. The CDR3 here is CASSTHRQGTAGELFF. The CDR3 DNA sequence: TGTGCCAGTAGTACCCATCGACAGGGGACGGCCGGGGAGCTGTTTTTT. The rearrangement links TRBV19 to TRBJ2-2, with TRBD1 identical over 8 bases. J gave up 6 bases and V 4 bases, and 10 bases lay outside the gene matches. CDR3 length: 16 amino acids. Germline CDR1 reads LNHDA; CDR2 reads SQIVND (reference sequence). The full variable domain, completed using reference TRBV19 and TRBJ2-2, is DGGITQSPKYLFRKEGQNVTLSCEQNLNHDAMYWYRQDPGQGLRLIYYSQIVNDFQKGDIAEGYSVSREKKESFPLTVTSAQKNPTAFYLCASSTHRQGTAGELFFGEGSRLTVL.

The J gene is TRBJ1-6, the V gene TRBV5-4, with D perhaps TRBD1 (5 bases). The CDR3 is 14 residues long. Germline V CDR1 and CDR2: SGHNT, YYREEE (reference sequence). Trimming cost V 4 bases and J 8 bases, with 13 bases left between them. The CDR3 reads CASSLGLIDSPLHF. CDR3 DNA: TGTGCCAGCAGCCTGGGACTGATTGATTCACCCCTCCACTTT. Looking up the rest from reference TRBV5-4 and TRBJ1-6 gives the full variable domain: ETGVTQSPTHLIKTRGQQVTLRCSSQSGHNTVSWYQQALGQGPQFIFQYYREEENGRGNFPPRFSGLQFPNYSSELNVNALELDDSALYLCASSLGLIDSPLHFGNGTRLTVT.

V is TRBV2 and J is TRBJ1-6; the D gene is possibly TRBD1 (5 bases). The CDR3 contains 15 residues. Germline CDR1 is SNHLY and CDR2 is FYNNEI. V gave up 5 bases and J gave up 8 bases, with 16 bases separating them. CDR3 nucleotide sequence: TGTGCCAGCAGTTCGATGAAGGGGAGGGATTCACCCCTCCACTTT. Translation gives CASSSMKGRDSPLHF.

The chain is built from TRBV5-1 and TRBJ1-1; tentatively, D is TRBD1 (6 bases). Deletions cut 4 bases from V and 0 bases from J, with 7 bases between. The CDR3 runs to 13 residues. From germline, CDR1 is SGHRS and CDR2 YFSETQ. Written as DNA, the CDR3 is TGCGCCAGCAGCGAGGGGGTGAACACTGAAGCTTTCTTT. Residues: CASSEGVNTEAFF.

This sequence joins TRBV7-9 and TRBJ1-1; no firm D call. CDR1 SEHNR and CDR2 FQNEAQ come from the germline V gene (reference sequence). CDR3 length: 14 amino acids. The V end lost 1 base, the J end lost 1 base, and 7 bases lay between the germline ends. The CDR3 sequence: CASSLVAGNTEAFF. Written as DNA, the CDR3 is TGTGCCAGCAGCTTAGTCGCAGGGAACACTGAAGCTTTCTTT.

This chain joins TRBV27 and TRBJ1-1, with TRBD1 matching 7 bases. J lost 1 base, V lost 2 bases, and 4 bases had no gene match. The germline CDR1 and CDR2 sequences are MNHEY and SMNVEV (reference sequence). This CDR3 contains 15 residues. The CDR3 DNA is TGTGCCAGCAGTTTAAGACAGGGCGCGAACACTGAAGCTTTCTTT. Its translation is CASSLRQGANTEAFF.

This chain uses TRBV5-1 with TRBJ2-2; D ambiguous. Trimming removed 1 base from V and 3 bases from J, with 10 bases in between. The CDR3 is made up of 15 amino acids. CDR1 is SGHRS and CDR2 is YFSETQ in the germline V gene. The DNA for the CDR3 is TGCGCCAGCAGCTTGACCAGAGGTGACACCGGGGAGCTGTTTTTT. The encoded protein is CASSLTRGDTGELFF. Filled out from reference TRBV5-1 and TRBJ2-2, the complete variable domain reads KAGVTQTPRYLIKTRGQQVTLSCSPISGHRSVSWYQQTPGQGLQFLFEYFSETQRNKGNFPGRFSGRQFSNSRSEMNVSTLELGDSALYLCASSLTRGDTGELFFGEGSRLTVL.

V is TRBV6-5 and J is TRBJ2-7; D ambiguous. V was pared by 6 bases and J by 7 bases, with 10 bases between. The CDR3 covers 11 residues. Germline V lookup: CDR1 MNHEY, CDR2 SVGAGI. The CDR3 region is CASRSAGEQYF. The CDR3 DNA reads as TGTGCCAGCAGGTCCGCCGGGGAGCAGTACTTC.

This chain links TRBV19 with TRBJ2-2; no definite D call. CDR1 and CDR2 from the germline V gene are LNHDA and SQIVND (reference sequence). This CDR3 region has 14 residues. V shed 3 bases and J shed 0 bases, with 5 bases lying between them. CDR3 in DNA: TGTGCCAGTAGTATCTCGTCGAACACCGGGGAGCTGTTTTTT. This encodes CASSISSNTGELFF.

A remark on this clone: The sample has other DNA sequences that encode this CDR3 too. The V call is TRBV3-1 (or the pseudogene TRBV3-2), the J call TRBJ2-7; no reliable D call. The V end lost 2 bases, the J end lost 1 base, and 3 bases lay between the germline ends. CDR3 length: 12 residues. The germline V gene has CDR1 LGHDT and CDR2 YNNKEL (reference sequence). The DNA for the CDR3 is TGTGCCAGCAGCCAACTTTCCTACGAGCAGTACTTC. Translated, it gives CASSQLSYEQYF.